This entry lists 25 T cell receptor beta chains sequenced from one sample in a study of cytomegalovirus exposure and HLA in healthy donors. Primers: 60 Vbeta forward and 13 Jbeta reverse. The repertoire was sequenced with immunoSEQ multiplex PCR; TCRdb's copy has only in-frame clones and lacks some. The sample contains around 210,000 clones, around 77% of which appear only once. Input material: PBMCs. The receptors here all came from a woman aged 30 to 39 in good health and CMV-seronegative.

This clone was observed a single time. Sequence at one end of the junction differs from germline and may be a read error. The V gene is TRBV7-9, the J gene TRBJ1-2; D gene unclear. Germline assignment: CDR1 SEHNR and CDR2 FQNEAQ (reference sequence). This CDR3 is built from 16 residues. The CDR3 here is CASSLQEEGVGYGYPF. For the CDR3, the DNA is TGTGCCAGCAGCTTACAAGAAGAGGGTGTGGGGTATGGCTACCCCTTC.

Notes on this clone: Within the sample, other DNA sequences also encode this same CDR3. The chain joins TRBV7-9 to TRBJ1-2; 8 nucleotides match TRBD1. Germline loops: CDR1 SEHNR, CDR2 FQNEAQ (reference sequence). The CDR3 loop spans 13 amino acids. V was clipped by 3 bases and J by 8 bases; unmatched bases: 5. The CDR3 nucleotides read TGTGCCAGCAGCTTGGGGACAGGATACGGCTACACCTTC. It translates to CASSLGTGYGYTF.

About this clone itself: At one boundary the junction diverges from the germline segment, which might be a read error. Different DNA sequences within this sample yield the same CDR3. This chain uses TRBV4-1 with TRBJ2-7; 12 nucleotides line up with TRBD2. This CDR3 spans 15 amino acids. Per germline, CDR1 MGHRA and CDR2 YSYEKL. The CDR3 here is CASSFTSGRLYEQYF. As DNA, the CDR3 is TGTGCCAGCAGCTTCACTAGCGGGAGGCTCTACGAGCAGTACTTC.

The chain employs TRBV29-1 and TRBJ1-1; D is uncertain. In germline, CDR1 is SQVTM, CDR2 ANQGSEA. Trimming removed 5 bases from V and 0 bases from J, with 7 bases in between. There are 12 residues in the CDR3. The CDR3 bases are TGCAGCGTTCACAACATGAACACTGAAGCTTTCTTT. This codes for CSVHNMNTEAFF.

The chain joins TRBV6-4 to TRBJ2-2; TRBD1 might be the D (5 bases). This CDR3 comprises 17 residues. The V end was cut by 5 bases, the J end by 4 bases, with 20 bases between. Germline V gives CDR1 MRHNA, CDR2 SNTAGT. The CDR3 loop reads CASSSYPTVRGTGELFF. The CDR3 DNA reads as TGTGCCAGCAGTTCTTACCCGACAGTACGTGGCACCGGGGAGCTGTTTTTT.

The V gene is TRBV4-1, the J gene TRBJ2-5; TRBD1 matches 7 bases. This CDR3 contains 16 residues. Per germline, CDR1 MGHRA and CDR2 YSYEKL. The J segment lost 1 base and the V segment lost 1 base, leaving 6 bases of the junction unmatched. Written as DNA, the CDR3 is TGCGCCAGCAGCCAAGGGGACCGACAGGGCCAAGAGACCCAGTACTTC. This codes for CASSQGDRQGQETQYF.

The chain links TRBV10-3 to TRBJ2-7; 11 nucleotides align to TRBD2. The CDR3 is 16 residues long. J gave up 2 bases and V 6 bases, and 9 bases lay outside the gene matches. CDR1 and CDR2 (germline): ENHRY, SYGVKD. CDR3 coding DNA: TGTGCCATCAGCAAAACTAGCGGGGGCCAGACCTACGAGCAGTACTTC. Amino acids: CAISKTSGGQTYEQYF.

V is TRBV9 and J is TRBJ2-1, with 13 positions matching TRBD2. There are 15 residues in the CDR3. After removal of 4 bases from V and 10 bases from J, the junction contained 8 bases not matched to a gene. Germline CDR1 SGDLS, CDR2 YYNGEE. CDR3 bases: TGTGCCAGCAGCCCTACTAGCGGGGGGGTTGGCGAGCAGTTCTTC. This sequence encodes CASSPTSGGVGEQFF.

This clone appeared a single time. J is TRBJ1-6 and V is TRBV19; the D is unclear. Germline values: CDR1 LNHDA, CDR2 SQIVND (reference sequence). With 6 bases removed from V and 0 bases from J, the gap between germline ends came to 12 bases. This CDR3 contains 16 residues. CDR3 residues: CASSILRGSYNSPLHF. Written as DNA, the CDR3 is TGTGCCAGTAGCATTCTCCGCGGCTCCTATAATTCACCCCTCCACTTT.

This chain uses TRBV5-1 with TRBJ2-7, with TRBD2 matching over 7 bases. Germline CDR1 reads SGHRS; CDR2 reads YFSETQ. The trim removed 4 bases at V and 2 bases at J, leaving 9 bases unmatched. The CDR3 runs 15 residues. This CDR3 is CASSVGTITTYEQYF. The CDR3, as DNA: TGCGCCAGCAGCGTTGGGACTATAACCACCTACGAGCAGTACTTC.

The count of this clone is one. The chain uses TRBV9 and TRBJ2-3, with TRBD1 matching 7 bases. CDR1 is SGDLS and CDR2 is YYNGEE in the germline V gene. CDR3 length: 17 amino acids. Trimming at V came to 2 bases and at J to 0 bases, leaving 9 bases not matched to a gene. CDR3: CASSVSGTAASTDTQYF. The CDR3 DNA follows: TGTGCCAGCAGCGTGTCGGGGACAGCCGCTAGCACAGATACGCAGTATTTT.

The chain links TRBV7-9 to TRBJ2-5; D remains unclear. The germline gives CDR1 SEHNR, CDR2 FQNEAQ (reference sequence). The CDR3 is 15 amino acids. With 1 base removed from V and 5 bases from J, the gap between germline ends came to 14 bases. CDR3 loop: CASSLGVSEMETQYF. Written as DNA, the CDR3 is TGTGCCAGCAGCTTAGGTGTGTCCGAGATGGAGACCCAGTACTTC.

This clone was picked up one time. Written as DNA, the CDR3 is TGCGCCAGCAGCCTGGGACTAGCCGGTATCTACAATGAGCAGTTCTTC. It translates to CASSLGLAGIYNEQFF. The rearrangement links TRBV5-1 to TRBJ2-1, with 9 bases fitting TRBD2. J was trimmed by 3 bases and V by 4 bases; bases with no gene match: 8. The CDR3 is made up of 16 amino acids. The germline CDR1 and CDR2 sequences are SGHRS and YFSETQ. Full variable domain (outside the CDR3, taken from reference TRBV5-1 and TRBJ2-1): KAGVTQTPRYLIKTRGQQVTLSCSPISGHRSVSWYQQTPGQGLQFLFEYFSETQRNKGNFPGRFSGRQFSNSRSEMNVSTLELGDSALYLCASSLGLAGIYNEQFFGPGTRLTVL.

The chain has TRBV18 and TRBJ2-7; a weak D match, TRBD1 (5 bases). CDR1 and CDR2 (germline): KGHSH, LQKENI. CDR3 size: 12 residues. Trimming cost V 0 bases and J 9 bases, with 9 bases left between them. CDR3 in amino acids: CASSPPQGGQYF. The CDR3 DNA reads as TGTGCCAGCTCACCACCTCAGGGTGGGCAGTACTTC.

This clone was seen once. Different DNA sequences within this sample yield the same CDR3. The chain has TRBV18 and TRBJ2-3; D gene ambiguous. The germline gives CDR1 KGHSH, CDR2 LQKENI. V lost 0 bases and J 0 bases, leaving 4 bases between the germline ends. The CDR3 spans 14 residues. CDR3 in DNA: TGTGCCAGCTCACCACCGTCTAGCACAGATACGCAGTATTTT. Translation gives CASSPPSSTDTQYF.

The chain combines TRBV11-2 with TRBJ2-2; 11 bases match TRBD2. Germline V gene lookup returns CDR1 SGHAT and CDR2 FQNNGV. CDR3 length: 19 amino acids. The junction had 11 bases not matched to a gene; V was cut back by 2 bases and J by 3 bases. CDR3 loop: CASSLLHGELAGDTGELFF. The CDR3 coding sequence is TGTGCCAGCAGCTTACTCCACGGGGAACTAGCGGGAGACACCGGGGAGCTGTTTTTT.

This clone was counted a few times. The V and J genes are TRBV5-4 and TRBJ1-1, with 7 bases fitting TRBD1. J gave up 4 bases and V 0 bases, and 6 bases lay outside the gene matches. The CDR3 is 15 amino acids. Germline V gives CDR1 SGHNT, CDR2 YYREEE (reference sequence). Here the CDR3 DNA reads TGTGCCAGCAGCTTGGTAGGGGGCGCGGGCACTGAAGCTTTCTTT. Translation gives CASSLVGGAGTEAFF. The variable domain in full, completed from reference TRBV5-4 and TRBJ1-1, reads ETGVTQSPTHLIKTRGQQVTLRCSSQSGHNTVSWYQQALGQGPQFIFQYYREEENGRGNFPPRFSGLQFPNYSSELNVNALELDDSALYLCASSLVGGAGTEAFFGQGTRLTVV.

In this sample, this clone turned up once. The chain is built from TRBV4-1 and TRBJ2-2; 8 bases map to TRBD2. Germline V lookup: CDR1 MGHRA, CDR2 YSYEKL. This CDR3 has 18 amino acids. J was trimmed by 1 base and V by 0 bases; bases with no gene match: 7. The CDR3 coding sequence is TGCGCCAGCAGCCAAGAGACCCCCGGGAGGGGGAACACCGGGGAGCTGTTTTTT. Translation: CASSQETPGRGNTGELFF.

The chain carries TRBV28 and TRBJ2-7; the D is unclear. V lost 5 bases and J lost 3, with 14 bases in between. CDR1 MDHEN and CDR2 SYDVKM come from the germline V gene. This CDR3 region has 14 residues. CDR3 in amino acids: CASSTNSRRYEQYF. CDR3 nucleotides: TGTGCCAGCAGTACCAACAGCCGCCGCTACGAGCAGTACTTC.

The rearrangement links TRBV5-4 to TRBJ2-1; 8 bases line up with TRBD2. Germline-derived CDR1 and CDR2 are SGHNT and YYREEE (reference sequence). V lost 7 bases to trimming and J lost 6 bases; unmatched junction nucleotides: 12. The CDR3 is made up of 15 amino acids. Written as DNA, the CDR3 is TGTGCCAGCCGTCTTGCGGGAGGAAAACTCAATGAGCAGTTCTTC. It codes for CASRLAGGKLNEQFF.

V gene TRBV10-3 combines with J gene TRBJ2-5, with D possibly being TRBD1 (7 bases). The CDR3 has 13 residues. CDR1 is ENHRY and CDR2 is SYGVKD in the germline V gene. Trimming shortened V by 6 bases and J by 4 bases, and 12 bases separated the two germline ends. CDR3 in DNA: TGTGCCATCAGAAACCAGGGGGGAGAGACCCAGTACTTC. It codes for CAIRNQGGETQYF.

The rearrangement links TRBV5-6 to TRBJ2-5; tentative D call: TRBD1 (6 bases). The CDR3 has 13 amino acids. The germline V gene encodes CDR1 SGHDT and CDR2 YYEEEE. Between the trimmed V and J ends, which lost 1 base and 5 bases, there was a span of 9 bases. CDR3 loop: CASSLSTGETQYF. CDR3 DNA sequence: TGTGCCAGCAGCTTGTCTACAGGGGAGACCCAGTACTTC.

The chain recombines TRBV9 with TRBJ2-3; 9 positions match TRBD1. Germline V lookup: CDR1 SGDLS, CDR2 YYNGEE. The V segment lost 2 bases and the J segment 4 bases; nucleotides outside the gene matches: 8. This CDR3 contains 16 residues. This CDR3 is CASSVYRDRESDTQYF. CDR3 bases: TGTGCCAGCAGCGTGTACCGGGACAGGGAATCAGATACGCAGTATTTT.

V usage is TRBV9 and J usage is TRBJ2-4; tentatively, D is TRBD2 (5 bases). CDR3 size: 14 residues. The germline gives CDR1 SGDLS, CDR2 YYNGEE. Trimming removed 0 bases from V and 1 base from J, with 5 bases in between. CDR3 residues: CASSVGGAKNIQYF. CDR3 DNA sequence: TGTGCCAGCAGCGTAGGAGGGGCCAAAAACATTCAGTACTTC. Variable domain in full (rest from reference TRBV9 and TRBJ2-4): DSGVTQTPKHLITATGQRVTLRCSPRSGDLSVYWYQQSLDQGLQFLIQYYNGEERAKGNILERFSAQQFPDLHSELNLSSLELGDSALYFCASSVGGAKNIQYFGAGTRLSVL.

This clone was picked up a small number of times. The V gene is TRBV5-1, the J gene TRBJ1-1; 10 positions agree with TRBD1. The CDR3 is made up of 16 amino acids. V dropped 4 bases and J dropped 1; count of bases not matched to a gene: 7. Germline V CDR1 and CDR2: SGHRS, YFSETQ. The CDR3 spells CASSPTGGLENTEAFF. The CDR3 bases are TGCGCCAGCAGCCCGACAGGGGGCTTAGAGAACACTGAAGCTTTCTTT.